The 8 T cell receptor beta chains in this list originate from one sample, sequenced in a study of T-cell reconstitution after alpha-beta-depleted transplantation in children. For TCRbeta, the library was prepared with unique molecular identifiers. TCRdb analysed the PCR reads with MiXCR anew, one entry per CDR3 protein. The sample has about 980,000 distinct CDR3 sequences; about 26% are singletons. This material consisted of PBMCs, mostly from graft donor cells, taken 360 days after TCRalphabeta/CD19-depleted stem cell transplant. The receptors here all came from a boy less than two years old who had a stem cell transplant for SCID, so the T cells may come from the graft donor.

The chain recombines TRBV12-3 or TRBV12-4 with TRBJ2-1; D is ambiguous. The CDR3 sequence is 10 residues long. V was pared by 7 bases and J by 14 bases, with 12 bases between. The CDR3 region is CASTYSREFF. The CDR3 DNA reads TGTGCCAGCACATATAGTCGGGAGTTCTTC.

This clonotype has more than one count but fewer than ten. The J gene is TRBJ2-3, the V gene TRBV20-1; TRBD2 matches 8 bases. V dropped 6 bases and J dropped 0; count of bases not matched to a gene: 14. Germline lookup yields CDR1 DFQATT and CDR2 SNEGSKA (reference sequence). The CDR3 loop spans 17 amino acids. CDR3 amino acids: CSAEPRSGGGSTDTQYF. The DNA of the CDR3 is TGCAGTGCCGAACCTAGAAGTGGCGGGGGGAGCACAGATACGCAGTATTTT.

This chain uses TRBV7-8 with TRBJ2-5; D is possibly TRBD1 or TRBD2 (6 bases each). In germline, CDR1 is SGHVS, CDR2 FQNEAQ. CDR3 length: 17 amino acids. The V gene lost 5 bases and the J gene lost 1 base, with 20 bases spanning the gap. This CDR3 reads CASSQRAYWGAQETQYF. The CDR3 DNA sequence: TGTGCCAGCAGCCAACGGGCCTACTGGGGGGCCCAAGAGACCCAGTACTTC.

The V and J genes are TRBV5-6 and TRBJ2-4, with D maybe TRBD2 (5 bases). Germline CDR1 is SGHDT and CDR2 is YYEEEE. Trimming stripped 0 bases from V and 0 bases from J, with 10 bases between. CDR3 size: 16 residues. This CDR3 is CASSLERSLAKNIQYF. The CDR3 nucleotides read TGTGCCAGCAGCTTGGAGCGGTCACTAGCCAAAAACATTCAGTACTTC. Complete variable domain (other parts from reference TRBV5-6 and TRBJ2-4): DAGVTQSPTHLIKTRGQQVTLRCSPKSGHDTVSWYQQALGQGPQFIFQYYEEEERQRGNFPDRFSGHQFPNYSSELNVNALLLGDSALYLCASSLERSLAKNIQYFGAGTRLSVL.

The chain is built from TRBV27 and TRBJ1-1; D call uncertain. V dropped 11 bases and J dropped 4 bases, with 17 bases sitting between them. Germline CDR1 MNHEY, CDR2 SMNVEV (reference sequence). CDR3 length: 13 residues. The CDR3: CASARLEGTEAFF. The CDR3 DNA follows: TGTGCCTCTGCCCGGCTCGAAGGCACTGAAGCTTTCTTT.

In the case of this clonotype: Its ends do not fully match the called genes, so a read error is possible. V gene TRBV25-1 combines with J gene TRBJ2-3; D call uncertain. This CDR3 has 8 residues. Germline-derived CDR1 and CDR2 are MGHDK and SYGVNS. The CDR3 region is CASSCPDF. The CDR3 bases are TGTGCCAGCAGTTGCCCGGATTTT.

V is TRBV28 and J is TRBJ2-7; the match to TRBD1 covers 7 bases. The germline V gene has CDR1 MDHEN and CDR2 SYDVKM. The CDR3 contains 13 residues. V trimming: 4 bases; J trimming: 10 bases; junction bases outside the gene matches: 10. The CDR3 protein is CASSSPPTGEQYF. CDR3 DNA: TGTGCCAGCAGTTCACCTCCTACAGGGGAACAGTACTTC. Full variable domain (remainder filled in from reference TRBV28 and TRBJ2-7): DVKVTQSSRYLVKRTGEKVFLECVQDMDHENMFWYRQDPGLGLRLIYFSYDVKMKEKGDIPEGYSVSREKKERFSLILESASTNQTSMYLCASSSPPTGEQYFGPGTRLTVT.

The chain recombines TRBV6-1 with TRBJ1-3; D call uncertain. V lost 5 bases to trimming and J lost 2 bases, with 13 bases between them. CDR1 and CDR2 (germline): MNHNS, SASEGT. The CDR3 covers 15 residues. CDR3 nucleotide sequence: TGTGCCAGCAGTAGACTGAAAACCCCTGGAAACACCATATATTTT. It codes for CASSRLKTPGNTIYF.